This T cell receptor (beta chain) was retrieved from a study of T cell responses to AZD1222 COVID-19 vaccine. The V end was cut by 5 bases, the J end by 7 bases, with 18 bases between. The germline V gene encodes CDR1 SGHTA and CDR2 FQGTGA. The CDR3 covers 15 residues. This table comes from immunoSEQ multiplex PCR, and its TCRdb copy is limited to in-frame clones, with some not included. The table lists 99,000 or so clones, roughly 92% of them singletons. This chain connects TRBV7-3 to TRBJ2-1; D gene unclear. The source is an adult in good health. The sample was peripheral blood, taken on day 0 of AZD1222 vaccination. CDR3 in DNA: TGTGCCAGCAGCGTCCCGACCATACGCCTAAATGAGCAGTTCTTC. Translated: CASSVPTIRLNEQFF.